These 14 T cell receptor beta chains share one sample of origin, sequenced in a study of blood T cell repertoires in COVID-19. Produced via immunoSEQ multiplex PCR; TCRdb's table is partial and in-frame only. Of approximately 280,000 clones detected, approximately 83% appear once; the ten largest clones hold approximately 11%. The sequenced material came from peripheral blood. Source of these receptors: a woman in her 70s with acute or convalescent COVID-19.

As concerns this clone: The same CDR3 arises from other DNA sequences in this sample as well. The chain has TRBV7-9 and TRBJ1-2, with 10 bases lining up with TRBD1. The CDR3 consists of 14 residues. V lost 5 bases and J lost 5; bases outside the gene matches: 5. CDR1 and CDR2 from the germline V gene are SEHNR and FQNEAQ (reference sequence). The CDR3 DNA reads TGTGCCAGCAGCGGCGGGACAGGGGTTTATGGCTACACCTTC. Amino acid sequence: CASSGGTGVYGYTF.

This clone has only one observation. V gene TRBV5-8 combines with J gene TRBJ1-2; D not certain. The germline V gene encodes CDR1 SGHTS and CDR2 YDEGEE. The CDR3 loop spans 13 amino acids. The V end was cut by 1 base, the J end by 1 base, with 5 bases between. The CDR3 sequence is CASSLTSNYGYTF. Here the CDR3 DNA reads TGTGCCAGCAGCTTGACCAGTAACTATGGCTACACCTTC.

This rearrangement joins TRBV6-5 to TRBJ2-7; 10 bases agree with TRBD2. Germline V CDR1 and CDR2: MNHEY, SVGAGI. V was pared by 4 bases and J by 6 bases, with 6 bases of the junction left unmatched. This CDR3 spans 14 amino acids. The CDR3 nucleotides are TGTGCCAGCAGTTCCAGCGGGGGGGCTTTCGAGCAGTACTTC. It is translated as CASSSSGGAFEQYF.

The CDR3 spells CASSLGGLAVREGTQYF. The CDR3 coding sequence is TGTGCCAGCAGCTTGGGGGGACTAGCGGTTCGAGAGGGTACGCAGTATTTT. The chain recombines TRBV5-6 with TRBJ2-3, with TRBD2 identical over 11 bases. CDR1 and CDR2 from the germline V gene are SGHDT and YYEEEE. The CDR3 has 17 amino acids. The ends lost 0 bases at V and 8 bases at J; junction bases unmatched: 11.

The chain combines TRBV19 with TRBJ2-4; TRBD1 matches at 7 bases. Germline V gene data show CDR1 as LNHDA and CDR2 as SQIVND (reference sequence). The CDR3 spans 13 residues. Trimming at V came to 5 bases and at J to 5 bases, leaving 3 bases not matched to a gene. The CDR3 sequence: CASSPTGENIQYF. The CDR3 DNA sequence: TGTGCCAGTAGTCCTACAGGGGAAAACATTCAGTACTTC. Based on the CDR3 plus reference TRBV19 and TRBJ2-4, the full variable domain is DGGITQSPKYLFRKEGQNVTLSCEQNLNHDAMYWYRQDPGQGLRLIYYSQIVNDFQKGDIAEGYSVSREKKESFPLTVTSAQKNPTAFYLCASSPTGENIQYFGAGTRLSVL.

This clone has just a few counts. The V gene is TRBV15, the J gene TRBJ1-2; 9 nucleotides align to TRBD1. CDR1 and CDR2 (germline): LNHNV, YYDKDF (reference sequence). J lost 7 bases, V lost 0 bases, and 15 bases had no gene match. This CDR3 contains 18 residues. The CDR3 loop is CATSRDRGTGRLLGGYTF. CDR3 coding DNA: TGTGCCACCAGCAGAGATAGAGGGACAGGGCGTCTTTTGGGTGGCTACACCTTC. Supplemented by reference TRBV15 and TRBJ1-2, the full variable domain reads DAMVIQNPRYQVTQFGKPVTLSCSQTLNHNVMYWYQQKSSQAPKLLFHYYDKDFNNEADTPDNFQSRRPNTSFCFLDIRSPGLGDTAMYLCATSRDRGTGRLLGGYTFGSGTRLTVV.

The chain recombines TRBV19 with TRBJ1-4; no clear D gene. The CDR3 runs to 15 residues. V was shortened by 1 base and J by 7 bases, with 13 bases between the two germline ends. Germline CDR1 and CDR2: LNHDA and SQIVND (reference sequence). The CDR3, as DNA: TGTGCCAGTAGTATAGGACCGGGAGTGACTGAAAAACTGTTTTTT. Encoded protein: CASSIGPGVTEKLFF.

The V call is TRBV7-3, the J call TRBJ2-3; 7 bases are a match to TRBD2. The CDR3 spans 14 residues. V shed 2 bases, J shed 4 bases, and the junction held 3 bases outside the gene matches. CDR1 is SGHTA and CDR2 is FQGTGA in the germline V gene. The CDR3 DNA follows: TGTGCCAGCAGCTTACGGGGGGTGGCAGATACGCAGTATTTT. Residues: CASSLRGVADTQYF.

The V and J genes are TRBV2 and TRBJ2-1; TRBD2 matches 7 bases. The CDR3 loop spans 15 amino acids. Germline loops: CDR1 SNHLY, CDR2 FYNNEI. V shed 7 bases and J 2 bases; nucleotides not matched to a gene: 8. The CDR3: CASTRTGGPYNEQFF. CDR3 DNA sequence: TGTGCCAGCACGAGGACGGGGGGACCCTACAATGAGCAGTTCTTC.

The V and J genes are TRBV3-1 (or the pseudogene TRBV3-2) and TRBJ1-3; D is unresolved. The V and J ends lost 6 bases and 0 bases respectively, with 12 bases between them. CDR1 LGHDT and CDR2 YNNKEL come from the germline V gene (reference sequence). The length of the CDR3 is 15 residues. The CDR3 sequence is CASSRLVSSGNTIYF. For the CDR3, the DNA is TGTGCCAGCAGTCGTCTCGTCAGCTCTGGAAACACCATATATTTT.

The V and J genes are TRBV10-3 and TRBJ2-7; D perhaps matches TRBD1 (6 bases). The germline V and J ends were trimmed by 9 bases and 1 base, with 16 bases remaining between them. The CDR3 length is 14 residues. The germline V gene has CDR1 ENHRY and CDR2 SYGVKD. This CDR3 is CAMQESRGSYEQYF. CDR3 nucleotides: TGTGCCATGCAAGAATCCAGGGGATCCTACGAGCAGTACTTC.

The chain has TRBV7-6 and TRBJ2-1; D is perhaps TRBD1 (5 bases). CDR1 and CDR2 (germline): SGHVS, FNYEAQ. CDR3 length: 12 residues. V was clipped by 4 bases and J by 7 bases, with 8 bases between them. CDR3 nucleotide sequence: TGTGCCAGCAGCTGGTCAGGGAATGAGCAGTTCTTC. As protein: CASSWSGNEQFF.

The chain joins TRBV7-2 to TRBJ2-3; tentative D call: TRBD1 (6 bases). Trimming removed 5 bases at V and 0 bases at J, with 12 bases between. CDR1 is SGHTA, CDR2 FQGNSA, per germline. The CDR3 length is 15 residues. CDR3 nucleotides: TGTGCCAGCAGCCCTGGGACATTCAGCACAGATACGCAGTATTTT. It is translated as CASSPGTFSTDTQYF.

The chain uses TRBV19 and TRBJ1-6; the D is unclear. The CDR3 extends over 16 amino acids. The ends were cut back, 0 bases at V and 0 bases at J, with 6 bases in the middle. From germline, CDR1 is LNHDA and CDR2 SQIVND (reference sequence). The CDR3 DNA reads as TGTGCCAGTAGTATAGAGGGGAGCTCCTATAATTCACCCCTCCACTTT. It encodes CASSIEGSSYNSPLHF. Together with reference TRBV19 and TRBJ1-6, the CDR3 gives the full variable domain: DGGITQSPKYLFRKEGQNVTLSCEQNLNHDAMYWYRQDPGQGLRLIYYSQIVNDFQKGDIAEGYSVSREKKESFPLTVTSAQKNPTAFYLCASSIEGSSYNSPLHFGNGTRLTVT.